This T cell receptor (beta chain) was captured in a study of cytomegalovirus exposure and HLA in healthy donors. Study observations and caveats: Later analysis found that TCR beta chains associated with HLA were more clonally expanded than other, equally common chains. In presence/absence analyses, roughly uniform sequencing depth across donors was assumed. From TCR beta sequences, most subjects' HLA-A and HLA-B alleles were reportedly predicted accurately.

Of note for this clone: What it binds is not known.

Primers for the PCR totalled 60 Vbeta and 13 Jbeta. Measured with immunoSEQ multiplex PCR; TCRdb has only the in-frame clones, and not every one. The data hold 150,000 to 200,000 clones, with around nine tenths observed a single time. Per the germline V gene, CDR1 is LNHDA and CDR2 is SQIVND (reference sequence). V gave up 5 bases and J gave up 10 bases, with 9 bases separating them. This CDR3 contains 12 residues. This TCR derives from a woman under 30 in good health and CMV-seronegative. The sequenced sample was PBMCs. V is TRBV19 and J is TRBJ1-6; D uncertain. The CDR3: CASSFSRSPLHF. Here the CDR3 DNA reads TGTGCCAGTAGTTTCTCGAGGTCACCCCTCCACTTT.